This T cell receptor beta chain was sequenced for a study of post-analysis software for immune sequencing data. This clonotype was found a few times. Sequencing libraries made from TCR beta cDNA carried unique molecular identifiers. Using its own MiXCR run on the PCR reads, TCRdb lists one record per CDR3 protein. Found here are 350,000 to 500,000 distinct CDR3 sequences, 39% of them singletons; the top ten hold 7.6%. This TCR was sampled from a girl under 10 years old with multiple sclerosis. Specimen: blood.

DNA of the CDR3: TGTGCCAGCAGCTTAGAACTGAAGGGGCCTCCACCCTACGAGCAGTACTTC. Protein product: CASSLELKGPPPYEQYF. The chain carries TRBV7-6 and TRBJ2-7, with D maybe TRBD1 (5 bases). CDR3 length: 17 amino acids. Trimming removed 1 base at V and 2 bases at J, with 18 bases between. Per the germline V gene, CDR1 is SGHVS and CDR2 is FNYEAQ.